These 30 T cell receptor beta chains share one sample of origin, sequenced in a study of early T cells in non-severe SARS-CoV-2 infection. TCRdb itself ran the 5' RACE reads through MiXCR, one entry per CDR3 protein. The sample carries 70,000 to 75,000 distinct CDR3 sequences, 12% to 15% recorded once. The material sequenced was whole blood. All receptors derive from an adult who was a healthcare worker with PCR-confirmed SARS-CoV-2 infection or an uninfected control (not recorded which).

The chain carries TRBV3-1 and TRBJ2-5, with TRBD2 matching over 10 bases. The germline gives CDR1 LGHDT, CDR2 YNNKEL (reference sequence). After removal of 3 bases from V and 0 bases from J, the junction contained 4 bases not matched to a gene. The CDR3 runs to 16 residues. This CDR3 is CASSQAGTSDQETQYF. Here the CDR3 DNA reads TGTGCCAGCAGCCAGGCCGGGACTAGCGACCAAGAGACCCAGTACTTC.

This clonotype was counted many times. The J gene is TRBJ2-7, the V gene TRBV12-3 or TRBV12-4; weak D call: TRBD1 (7 bases). V was trimmed by 7 bases and J by 1 base, leaving 14 bases between them. The CDR3 spans 14 residues. This chain's CDR3 is CASTPTGRSYEQYF. The CDR3 nucleotides read TGTGCCAGCACCCCGACAGGGAGGTCCTACGAGCAGTACTTC.

This clonotype was counted many times. The rearrangement links TRBV5-6 to TRBJ2-3; D call uncertain. This CDR3 spans 14 amino acids. Germline V CDR1 and CDR2: SGHDT, YYEEEE. Trimming shortened V by 2 bases and J by 5 bases, and 12 bases separated the two germline ends. CDR3 amino acids: CASSLGAIRDTQYF. In nucleotides, the CDR3 is TGTGCCAGCAGCTTAGGAGCAATCCGAGATACGCAGTATTTT.

This clonotype appeared a few times. V is TRBV6-5 and J is TRBJ1-2; TRBD1 might be the D (5 bases). The CDR3 consists of 13 residues. Germline V gene data show CDR1 as MNHEY and CDR2 as SVGAGI. V shed 0 bases and J shed 6 bases, with 8 bases lying between them. This chain's CDR3 is CASSYSKGDGYTF. DNA of the CDR3: TGTGCCAGCAGTTACTCGAAAGGGGATGGCTACACCTTC.

The V and J genes are TRBV11-2 and TRBJ1-1; 10 bases are shared with TRBD1. This CDR3 comprises 18 residues. Unmatched junction bases numbered 13, after V lost 1 base and J lost 5 bases. Germline CDR1 is SGHAT and CDR2 is FQNNGV. CDR3 amino acids: CASSLVPGDRGVRTEAFF. The CDR3 DNA reads as TGTGCCAGCAGCTTAGTTCCAGGGGACAGGGGTGTTAGGACTGAAGCTTTCTTT.

This clonotype was found many times. The chain is built from TRBV12-3 or TRBV12-4 and TRBJ2-5, with a possible D match to TRBD2 (5 bases). The CDR3 has 15 amino acids. V was cut by 0 bases and J by 4 bases, with 12 bases left in between. The CDR3 is CASSLAMGSAETQYF. CDR3 DNA: TGTGCCAGCAGTTTAGCGATGGGGAGCGCAGAGACCCAGTACTTC.

Only a few counts were recorded for this clonotype. The chain joins TRBV6-5 to TRBJ1-2; D call uncertain. The CDR3 extends over 15 amino acids. CDR1 MNHEY and CDR2 SVGAGI come from the germline V gene. The ends were cut back, 6 bases at V and 4 bases at J, with 18 bases in the middle. This CDR3 is CASRPQFLQSYGYTF. The DNA for the CDR3 is TGTGCCAGCAGGCCCCAGTTCTTACAGAGCTATGGCTACACCTTC.

This clonotype was picked up many times. V and J are TRBV6-2 or TRBV6-3 and TRBJ1-5; TRBD1 might be the D (5 bases). Germline CDR1 reads MNHEY; CDR2 reads SVGEGT. The V gene lost 2 bases and the J gene lost 2 bases, with 10 bases spanning the gap. The CDR3 extends over 15 amino acids. The CDR3 loop is CASSYGGAGNQPQHF. As DNA, the CDR3 is TGTGCCAGCAGTTACGGAGGGGCGGGCAATCAGCCCCAGCATTTT.

CDR3 protein: CSVGTANQPQHF. Written as DNA, the CDR3 is TGCAGCGTTGGGACAGCCAATCAGCCCCAGCATTTT. The gene calls are TRBV29-1 and TRBJ1-5, with D possibly TRBD1 on 6 matching bases. Trimming removed 4 bases at V and 3 bases at J, with 7 bases between. The germline V gene encodes CDR1 SQVTM and CDR2 ANQGSEA. The length of the CDR3 is 12 residues.

This clonotype was seen repeatedly, ten times or more. This chain joins TRBV3-1 and TRBJ2-7; 14 bases map to TRBD2. The CDR3 totals 13 residues. The germline V gene encodes CDR1 LGHDT and CDR2 YNNKEL (reference sequence). V lost 4 bases to trimming and J lost 9 bases; unmatched junction nucleotides: 2. This chain's CDR3 is CASSLGLAGGQYF. For the CDR3, the DNA is TGTGCCAGCAGCCTCGGACTAGCGGGGGGGCAGTACTTC.

The V and J genes are TRBV7-9 and TRBJ1-5; TRBD1 aligns across 7 bases. This CDR3 contains 14 residues. The germline V gene encodes CDR1 SEHNR and CDR2 FQNEAQ (reference sequence). The ends lost 7 bases at V and 4 bases at J; junction bases unmatched: 7. In DNA form, the CDR3 reads TGTGCCAGCACCATAGGGGGCTGGAATCAGCCCCAGCATTTT. Amino acids: CASTIGGWNQPQHF.

There are many counts of this clonotype. CDR3 nucleotide sequence: TGTGCCAGCAGTTTATCCAGGGCCTACGAGCAGTACTTC. Its translation is CASSLSRAYEQYF. This chain uses TRBV12-3 or TRBV12-4 with TRBJ2-7, with TRBD1 as a possible D gene (5 bases). CDR3 length equals 13 residues. Trimming stripped 2 bases from V and 2 bases from J, with 7 bases between.

This clonotype was counted between two and nine times. The chain has TRBV11-2 and TRBJ2-1; 10 nucleotides match TRBD2. This CDR3 spans 15 amino acids. From germline, CDR1 is SGHAT and CDR2 FQNNGV. V trimming: 4 bases; J trimming: 2 bases; junction bases outside the gene matches: 2. CDR3: CASSYSGGPYNEQFF. The CDR3 region has the DNA TGTGCCAGCAGCTATAGCGGGGGGCCCTACAATGAGCAGTTCTTC.

Only a few counts were recorded for this clonotype. This chain links TRBV5-1 with TRBJ1-1; no definite D call. This CDR3 is built from 14 residues. V gave up 1 base and J gave up 4 bases, with 11 bases separating them. Germline loops: CDR1 SGHRS, CDR2 YFSETQ. This CDR3 reads CASSLNGLSTEAFF. The CDR3, as DNA: TGCGCCAGCAGCTTGAACGGACTGTCCACTGAAGCTTTCTTT.

The J gene is TRBJ2-5, the V gene TRBV10-1; perhaps D is TRBD1 or TRBD2 (5 bases each). CDR3 length: 15 amino acids. CDR1 and CDR2 (germline): WNHNN, SYGVQD (reference sequence). V lost 0 bases and J 3 bases, leaving 11 bases between the germline ends. CDR3 sequence: CASSESNWGKETQYF. DNA of the CDR3: TGCGCCAGCAGTGAGTCTAATTGGGGGAAAGAGACCCAGTACTTC.

This clonotype came up many times. The chain has TRBV9 and TRBJ1-5; D perhaps matches TRBD1 (5 bases). The CDR3 sequence is 14 residues long. In germline, CDR1 is SGDLS, CDR2 YYNGEE. V lost 3 bases, J lost 1 base, and 8 bases lay in between. The CDR3 DNA follows: TGTGCCAGCAGCGCCGGGGACAGCAATCAGCCCCAGCATTTT. This gives the protein CASSAGDSNQPQHF. The entire variable domain, with the rest obtained from reference TRBV9 and TRBJ1-5, is as follows: DSGVTQTPKHLITATGQRVTLRCSPRSGDLSVYWYQQSLDQGLQFLIQYYNGEERAKGNILERFSAQQFPDLHSELNLSSLELGDSALYFCASSAGDSNQPQHFGDGTRLSIL.

The V gene is TRBV7-9, the J gene TRBJ1-1; maybe TRBD1 (5 bases). The CDR3 has 11 amino acids. The germline V and J ends were trimmed by 3 bases and 8 bases, with 7 bases remaining between them. Germline lookup yields CDR1 SEHNR and CDR2 FQNEAQ (reference sequence). The CDR3 DNA reads as TGTGCCAGCAGCTTTGGGGCCGAAGCTTTCTTT. Protein sequence: CASSFGAEAFF.

J is TRBJ2-7 and V is TRBV4-2; D may be TRBD2 (5 bases). V dropped 0 bases and J dropped 2 bases, with 11 bases sitting between them. The CDR3 spans 15 residues. CDR1 is LGHNA and CDR2 is YNFKEQ in the germline V gene. The CDR3 DNA reads as TGTGCCAGCAGCCAAGATTTCGGGGTGACCTACGAGCAGTACTTC. As protein: CASSQDFGVTYEQYF.

The table lists this clonotype with many counts. This sequence joins TRBV7-2 and TRBJ2-3; TRBD2 aligns across 12 bases. Losses at the gene ends were 7 bases for V and 6 bases for J; bases not matched to a gene: 17. The CDR3 is made up of 18 amino acids. Per the germline V gene, CDR1 is SGHTA and CDR2 is FQGNSA. CDR3 sequence reads: CASTVLQLAGGLRDTQYF. In DNA, the CDR3 is TGTGCCAGCACCGTTCTCCAACTAGCGGGGGGTCTCCGGGATACGCAGTATTTT.

This clonotype was recorded a few times. The chain has TRBV2 and TRBJ1-1; 7 bases fit TRBD1. Per the germline V gene, CDR1 is SNHLY and CDR2 is FYNNEI. CDR3 size: 13 residues. V gave up 5 bases and J gave up 3 bases; unmatched junction bases: 3. The CDR3 DNA sequence: TGTGCCAGCAGTCTAGACAGGGACACTGAAGCTTTCTTT. Encoded protein: CASSLDRDTEAFF.

The rearrangement links TRBV20-1 to TRBJ2-2, with 7 bases fitting TRBD1. This CDR3 is 15 amino acids long. The germline CDR1 and CDR2 sequences are DFQATT and SNEGSKA (reference sequence). With V trimmed by 2 bases and J by 3 bases, 6 bases remained unmatched. The CDR3 loop reads CSARRGGQDTGELFF. The CDR3 nucleotides are TGCAGTGCTAGAAGAGGGGGCCAAGACACCGGGGAGCTGTTTTTT.

The V gene is TRBV7-9, the J gene TRBJ1-6, with a possible D match to TRBD1 (6 bases). The CDR3 contains 14 residues. The germline V and J ends were trimmed by 3 bases and 5 bases, with 8 bases remaining between them. CDR1 is SEHNR, CDR2 FQNEAQ, per germline (reference sequence). The CDR3 sequence is CASSFWTDNSPLHF. DNA for the CDR3: TGTGCCAGCAGCTTCTGGACAGATAATTCACCCCTCCACTTT.

This clonotype was counted many times. The chain is built from TRBV7-2 and TRBJ2-7; tentatively, D is TRBD1 (5 bases). Trimming cost V 3 bases and J 2 bases, with 8 bases left between them. Germline V CDR1 and CDR2: SGHTA, FQGNSA. The CDR3 runs to 13 residues. The CDR3: CASSLQGTYEQYF. Written as DNA, the CDR3 is TGTGCCAGCAGCTTGCAGGGTACCTACGAGCAGTACTTC.

This clonotype was observed at least ten times. The V and J genes are TRBV4-1 and TRBJ1-4, with D unclear. Between the trimmed V and J ends, which lost 4 bases and 8 bases, there was a span of 8 bases. The CDR3 length is 12 residues. The germline V gene encodes CDR1 MGHRA and CDR2 YSYEKL. CDR3 region: CASSLMGEKLFF. Written as DNA, the CDR3 is TGCGCCAGCAGCCTAATGGGGGAAAAACTGTTTTTT.

The genes are TRBV9 and TRBJ2-5; no clear D gene. Germline V gene lookup returns CDR1 SGDLS and CDR2 YYNGEE. The CDR3 consists of 14 residues. V was clipped by 6 bases and J by 5 bases, with 17 bases between them. The CDR3 DNA is TGTGCCAGCACGGACCCAAACAATGCTGAGACCCAGTACTTC. The encoded protein is CASTDPNNAETQYF.

V usage is TRBV5-5 and J usage is TRBJ1-1, with D unresolved. The CDR3 is made up of 15 amino acids. V lost 4 bases, J lost 1 base, and 14 bases lay in between. Looked up from germline, CDR1 is SGHKS and CDR2 is YYEKEE (reference sequence). The CDR3: CASSRTMGPNTEAFF. The CDR3 region has the DNA TGTGCCAGCAGCCGGACCATGGGCCCGAACACTGAAGCTTTCTTT.

The table lists this clonotype with many counts. This chain uses TRBV19 with TRBJ2-5, with 10 nucleotides matching TRBD2. This CDR3 contains 15 residues. V was clipped by 1 base and J by 4 bases; unmatched bases: 3. Per germline, CDR1 LNHDA and CDR2 SQIVND (reference sequence). CDR3: CASSIGGLATETQYF. As DNA, the CDR3 is TGTGCCAGTAGTATAGGGGGACTAGCGACAGAGACCCAGTACTTC.

This clonotype has at least ten counts. V gene TRBV5-1 combines with J gene TRBJ2-5; the D gene is possibly TRBD2 (5 bases). CDR3 length equals 10 residues. Looked up from germline, CDR1 is SGHRS and CDR2 is YFSETQ. The ends were cut back, 7 bases at V and 4 bases at J, with 5 bases in the middle. In DNA form, the CDR3 reads TGCGCCAGCGGAGGAGAGACCCAGTACTTC. Amino acids: CASGGETQYF.

This clonotype was detected only a few times. V is TRBV7-6 and J is TRBJ2-3, with 7 bases fitting TRBD2. The CDR3 consists of 16 residues. Per germline, CDR1 SGHVS and CDR2 FNYEAQ. Unmatched junction bases numbered 4, after V lost 1 base and J lost 0 bases. The CDR3 DNA follows: TGTGCCAGCAGCTTAGGAACGGGGGGAAGCACAGATACGCAGTATTTT. Translation gives CASSLGTGGSTDTQYF.

This clonotype was seen only a few times. The chain has TRBV28 and TRBJ2-7; D is possibly TRBD1 or TRBD2 (5 bases each). The CDR3 runs to 15 residues. Germline V gene lookup returns CDR1 MDHEN and CDR2 SYDVKM. The V gene lost 5 bases and the J gene lost 2 bases, with 16 bases spanning the gap. The CDR3 bases are TGTGCCAGCAGTGGGCCGGGACGGTCCCCCTACGAGCAGTACTTC. Its protein is CASSGPGRSPYEQYF.